Each of the 25 T cell receptor beta chains below was sequenced from the same sample in a study of CD8 T cells in Susac syndrome. An amount of RNA that ranged from 0.5 to 1 ug was reverse transcribed with random hexamers. TCRdb re-analysed the immunoSEQ multiplex PCR reads in MiXCR, keeping a single row per CDR3 protein. This table has more than 65,000 distinct CDR3 sequences, roughly 94% appearing once. Source material: CD8+ T cells from PBMCs. The receptors were gathered from a human donor in good health.

This rearrangement joins TRBV5-6 to TRBJ1-2; the D gene is possibly TRBD1 (6 bases). The CDR3 consists of 14 residues. Deletions cut 0 bases from V and 5 bases from J, with 11 bases between. CDR1 and CDR2 from the germline V gene are SGHDT and YYEEEE. The CDR3 reads CASSLVRTVYGYTF. In DNA, the CDR3 is TGTGCCAGCAGCTTGGTACGGACAGTTTATGGCTACACCTTC.

CDR3 protein: CASSERDRGHDTEAFF. In DNA form, the CDR3 reads TGTGCCAGCAGTGAAAGAGACAGGGGGCATGACACTGAAGCTTTCTTT. The chain has TRBV25-1 and TRBJ1-1; 10 bases are a match to TRBD1. CDR3 length: 16 residues. Germline CDR1 and CDR2: MGHDK and SYGVNS. With 2 bases clipped from V and 3 bases from J, the junction kept 6 bases outside the gene matches.

The V and J genes are TRBV10-3 and TRBJ1-6; D unresolved. V was cut by 0 bases and J by 14 bases, with 14 bases left in between. The CDR3 totals 14 residues. Germline V CDR1 and CDR2: ENHRY, SYGVKD. CDR3 loop: CAISESGAVFTLHF. CDR3 bases: TGTGCCATCAGTGAGTCGGGAGCTGTATTCACCCTCCACTTT.

This clonotype was observed a single time. This sequence joins TRBV2 and TRBJ1-5; a weak D match, TRBD1 (5 bases). CDR3 size: 17 residues. The germline V and J ends were trimmed by 2 bases and 0 bases, with 14 bases remaining between them. Germline V gives CDR1 SNHLY, CDR2 FYNNEI. The CDR3: CASSEIHGAVSNQPQHF. The CDR3 DNA is TGTGCCAGCAGTGAAATACATGGGGCGGTTAGCAATCAGCCCCAGCATTTT. Filled out from reference TRBV2 and TRBJ1-5, the complete variable domain reads EPEVTQTPSHQVTQMGQEVILRCVPISNHLYFYWYRQILGQKVEFLVSFYNNEISEKSEIFDDQFSVERPDGSNFTLKIRSTKLEDSAMYFCASSEIHGAVSNQPQHFGDGTRLSIL.

The chain couples TRBV7-9 to TRBJ1-6; D is possibly TRBD1 (5 bases). The CDR3 spans 16 residues. Germline CDR1 is SEHNR and CDR2 is FQNEAQ (reference sequence). Trimming pared 5 bases from V and 5 bases from J, leaving 16 bases between. The CDR3 here is CASSATTPTDNSPLHF. The CDR3 region has the DNA TGTGCCAGCAGCGCCACCACACCGACAGATAATTCACCCCTCCACTTT. Combining the CDR3 with reference TRBV7-9 and TRBJ1-6 gives the whole variable domain DTGVSQNPRHKITKRGQNVTFRCDPISEHNRLYWYRQTLGQGPEFLTYFQNEAQLEKSRLLSDRFSAERPKGSFSTLEIQRTEQGDSAMYLCASSATTPTDNSPLHFGNGTRLTVT.

This chain uses TRBV15 with TRBJ2-5; TRBD2 is a possible D gene (5 bases). The CDR3 loop spans 14 amino acids. The V and J ends lost 8 bases and 0 bases respectively, with 13 bases between them. CDR1 and CDR2 (germline): LNHNV, YYDKDF (reference sequence). CDR3 in amino acids: CATRPRGNQETQYF. The CDR3, as DNA: TGTGCCACCCGACCCCGGGGAAACCAAGAGACCCAGTACTTC. The full variable domain, in which reference TRBV15 and TRBJ2-5 provide the parts outside the CDR3, is DAMVIQNPRYQVTQFGKPVTLSCSQTLNHNVMYWYQQKSSQAPKLLFHYYDKDFNNEADTPDNFQSRRPNTSFCFLDIRSPGLGDTAMYLCATRPRGNQETQYFGPGTRLLVL.

The chain is built from TRBV12-3 or TRBV12-4 and TRBJ2-1; D is perhaps TRBD1 (6 bases). The CDR3 length is 13 residues. Deletions cut 6 bases from V and 10 bases from J, with 16 bases between. In DNA, the CDR3 is TGTGCCAGCAGCCCTACAGGGTCGCGGGAGCAGTTCTTC. This codes for CASSPTGSREQFF.

The chain couples TRBV29-1 to TRBJ1-2; tentative D call: TRBD1 (6 bases). Germline CDR1 reads SQVTM; CDR2 reads ANQGSEA. The CDR3 totals 13 residues. Trimming shortened V by 6 bases and J by 4 bases, and 15 bases separated the two germline ends. The CDR3 here is CSVPPGQLYGYTF. CDR3 coding DNA: TGCAGCGTACCTCCTGGACAGCTCTATGGCTACACCTTC.

The chain combines TRBV13 with TRBJ2-7, with 8 bases identical to TRBD2. V trimming: 2 bases; J trimming: 5 bases; junction bases outside the gene matches: 11. Germline values: CDR1 PRHDT, CDR2 FYEKMQ (reference sequence). The CDR3 is 16 amino acids. For the CDR3, the DNA is TGTGCCAGCAGCTTAAGACCCCGGGGGGGCAACAACGAGCAGTACTTC. Translation gives CASSLRPRGGNNEQYF.

This sequence joins TRBV4-1 and TRBJ2-7; D ambiguous. The CDR3 length is 15 residues. The ends were cut back, 0 bases at V and 2 bases at J, with 11 bases in the middle. Germline loops: CDR1 MGHRA, CDR2 YSYEKL. CDR3 DNA sequence: TGCGCCAGCAGCCAAGAGGCAGAACTGACCTACGAGCAGTACTTC. This sequence encodes CASSQEAELTYEQYF.

The V and J genes are TRBV4-1 and TRBJ2-5; D is unclear. CDR3 length equals 14 residues. With 4 bases removed from V and 9 bases from J, the gap between germline ends came to 18 bases. The V gene's germline CDR1 is MGHRA and CDR2 YSYEKL. The CDR3 DNA follows: TGCGCCAGCAGCCTCCTGGACGGTGGGAAGGCCCAGTACTTC. Protein product: CASSLLDGGKAQYF.

The genes are TRBV19 and TRBJ1-1; possible D gene TRBD1, 5 bases. Germline loops: CDR1 LNHDA, CDR2 SQIVND (reference sequence). The CDR3 is made up of 15 amino acids. With 4 bases removed from V and 0 bases from J, the gap between germline ends came to 12 bases. CDR3 residues: CASSRQGGMNTEAFF. The CDR3 DNA follows: TGTGCCAGTAGTAGGCAGGGAGGAATGAACACTGAAGCTTTCTTT.

The rearrangement joins TRBV27 to TRBJ1-1; D gene ambiguous. The CDR3 totals 14 residues. Germline lookup yields CDR1 MNHEY and CDR2 SMNVEV (reference sequence). V dropped 0 bases and J dropped 5 bases, with 10 bases sitting between them. DNA for the CDR3: TGTGCCAGCAGTTTATCAACCGGGGTTACTGAAGCTTTCTTT. Its protein is CASSLSTGVTEAFF.

V gene TRBV29-1 combines with J gene TRBJ1-2; a possible D gene is TRBD1 (5 bases). Trimming stripped 5 bases from V and 7 bases from J, with 23 bases between. CDR3 size: 15 residues. Germline CDR1 and CDR2: SQVTM and ANQGSEA. In DNA form, the CDR3 reads TGCAGCGTTCTGGGTGCGGGGACTTGGACTCTTGGCTACACCTTC. Translation: CSVLGAGTWTLGYTF.

The gene calls are TRBV28 and TRBJ2-5; 7 bases are shared with TRBD2. The CDR3 extends over 15 amino acids. From germline, CDR1 is MDHEN and CDR2 SYDVKM. The J segment lost 1 base and the V segment lost 6 bases, leaving 8 bases of the junction unmatched. CDR3 protein: CASSLPGGFQETQYF. The CDR3 DNA reads TGTGCCAGCAGCCTTCCCGGGGGGTTCCAAGAGACCCAGTACTTC.

The CDR3 sequence is CASSAGGVLGNIQYF. The CDR3 DNA reads as TGTGCCAGCAGCGCCGGGGGAGTCCTGGGAAACATTCAGTACTTC. The rearrangement uses TRBV12-3 or TRBV12-4 and TRBJ2-4; a weak D match, TRBD2 (6 bases). The CDR3 contains 15 residues. The ends were cut back, 6 bases at V and 6 bases at J, with 18 bases in the middle.

The chain combines TRBV3-1 with TRBJ2-7; perhaps TRBD1 as D (5 bases). The CDR3 has 15 residues. Per the germline V gene, CDR1 is LGHDT and CDR2 is YNNKEL (reference sequence). V gave up 0 bases and J gave up 2 bases, with 11 bases separating them. This CDR3 reads CASSQDPRVAYEQYF. The CDR3 DNA reads TGTGCCAGCAGCCAAGATCCCAGGGTCGCCTACGAGCAGTACTTC.

This clonotype showed up just once. This rearrangement joins TRBV7-9 to TRBJ1-2; no reliable D call. In germline, CDR1 is SEHNR, CDR2 FQNEAQ (reference sequence). The CDR3 extends over 13 amino acids. V gave up 2 bases and J gave up 4 bases, with 8 bases separating them. The CDR3 loop reads CASSLRPVYGYTF. The CDR3 nucleotides read TGTGCCAGCAGCTTACGTCCTGTCTATGGCTACACCTTC. Complete variable domain (other parts from reference TRBV7-9 and TRBJ1-2): DTGVSQNPRHKITKRGQNVTFRCDPISEHNRLYWYRQTLGQGPEFLTYFQNEAQLEKSRLLSDRFSAERPKGSFSTLEIQRTEQGDSAMYLCASSLRPVYGYTFGSGTRLTVV.

V and J are TRBV30 and TRBJ1-1; D gene uncertain. This CDR3 comprises 13 residues. Germline V gene data show CDR1 as GTSNPN and CDR2 as SVGIG (reference sequence). The ends were cut back, 2 bases at V and 3 bases at J, with 10 bases in the middle. Here the CDR3 reads CAWSIVGDTEAFF. CDR3 nucleotide sequence: TGTGCCTGGAGTATTGTTGGGGACACTGAAGCTTTCTTT.

On this clonotype itself: The germline gene is not matched at one end of the junction; a read error may be the cause. The rearrangement uses TRBV7-9 and TRBJ1-6, with a possible D match to TRBD1 (5 bases). The CDR3 has 16 amino acids. Germline V gene sequence: CDR1 SEHNR, CDR2 FQNEAQ (reference sequence). CDR3 sequence (DNA): TGTGCCAGCAGGGGGGAGGACTGGACCTATAATTCCCCCCTCCACTTT. As protein: CASRGEDWTYNSPLHF.

This clonotype was counted a few times. J is TRBJ2-7 and V is TRBV27; possible D gene TRBD2, 6 bases. V gave up 5 bases and J gave up 3 bases, with 11 bases separating them. Germline V gives CDR1 MNHEY, CDR2 SMNVEV (reference sequence). The CDR3 has 13 residues. The CDR3 DNA sequence: TGTGCCAGCAGTCCCACCGGGAGCTACGAGCAGTACTTC. As protein: CASSPTGSYEQYF.

The chain couples TRBV5-1 to TRBJ2-7; D ambiguous. V gave up 1 base and J gave up 3 bases, with 5 bases separating them. The CDR3 consists of 12 residues. The germline V gene encodes CDR1 SGHRS and CDR2 YFSETQ. CDR3 loop: CASSLSGYEQYF. The CDR3 nucleotides read TGCGCCAGCAGCTTGTCCGGCTACGAGCAGTACTTC.

This clonotype was detected once. The chain employs TRBV14 and TRBJ1-1; D is unclear. Trimming stripped 1 base from V and 4 bases from J, with 10 bases between. The CDR3 contains 14 residues. The germline V gene encodes CDR1 SGHDN and CDR2 FVKESK. CDR3 nucleotide sequence: TGTGCCAGCAGCCAAGTCGAGGTTGGCACTGAAGCTTTCTTT. It specifies CASSQVEVGTEAFF.

The genes are TRBV12-3 or TRBV12-4 and TRBJ2-7; D is ambiguous. The CDR3 extends over 15 amino acids. V lost 6 bases to trimming and J lost 3 bases, with 18 bases between them. The CDR3 is CASSGSGSSDYEQYF. The DNA for the CDR3 is TGTGCCAGCAGCGGGTCCGGGTCGTCTGACTACGAGCAGTACTTC.

The J gene is TRBJ2-6, the V gene TRBV7-9; D remains ambiguous. The V end was cut by 5 bases, the J end by 4 bases, with 15 bases between. The CDR3 contains 16 residues. Germline assignment: CDR1 SEHNR and CDR2 FQNEAQ (reference sequence). Here the CDR3 DNA reads TGTGCCAGCAGCCCGTTGATTGTGGCGGGGGCCAACGTCCTGACTTTC. Its translation is CASSPLIVAGANVLTF.